What follows are 13 T cell receptor beta chains derived from one specimen sequenced in a study of blood T cell repertoires in COVID-19. Produced via immunoSEQ multiplex PCR; TCRdb's table is partial and in-frame only. The data hold some 14,000 clones, with roughly 85% observed a single time. Source material: peripheral blood. The receptors were gathered from a man aged 35-49 years with active or convalescent COVID-19.

The rearrangement uses TRBV7-9 and TRBJ1-6; D is possibly TRBD1 (5 bases). Trimming removed 5 bases from V and 4 bases from J, with 15 bases in between. Germline assignment: CDR1 SEHNR and CDR2 FQNEAQ (reference sequence). This CDR3 is 16 amino acids long. Here the CDR3 DNA reads TGTGCCAGCAGCCCGGGACGGGGGAGGTATAATTCACCCCTCCACTTT. It specifies CASSPGRGRYNSPLHF.

The genes are TRBV24-1 and TRBJ1-2, with 8 nucleotides matching TRBD1. Per germline, CDR1 KGHDR and CDR2 SFDVKD. CDR3 length: 14 amino acids. Trimming at V came to 3 bases and at J to 3 bases, leaving 2 bases not matched to a gene. DNA for the CDR3: TGTGCCACCAGTGATGCAGGGGGCGACTATGGCTACACCTTC. This translates into CATSDAGGDYGYTF.

The rearrangement links TRBV10-3 to TRBJ2-3; 13 bases are a match to TRBD2. Germline-derived CDR1 and CDR2 are ENHRY and SYGVKD. The CDR3 sequence is 15 residues long. Trimming took 7 bases from V and 2 from J; bases not matched to a gene: 3. The CDR3 nucleotides are TGTGCCATCAATGGACTAGCGGGGGTCACAGATACGCAGTATTTT. Its protein product is CAINGLAGVTDTQYF.

The chain carries TRBV27 and TRBJ1-1; D is unclear. The CDR3 totals 13 residues. With 5 bases removed from V and 4 bases from J, the gap between germline ends came to 11 bases. Per the germline V gene, CDR1 is MNHEY and CDR2 is SMNVEV (reference sequence). The CDR3 sequence: CASSRVYGTEAFF. DNA for the CDR3: TGTGCCAGCAGTCGGGTCTACGGCACTGAAGCTTTCTTT.

This chain links TRBV18 with TRBJ1-2, with unresolved D. Trimming removed 0 bases at V and 2 bases at J, with 4 bases between. This CDR3 comprises 13 residues. Looked up from germline, CDR1 is KGHSH and CDR2 is LQKENI. CDR3 nucleotides: TGTGCCAGCTCACCACCGTCGAACTATGGCTACACCTTC. Its translation: CASSPPSNYGYTF.

This clone has only one observation. V usage is TRBV3-1 (or the pseudogene TRBV3-2) and J usage is TRBJ1-1, with 12 bases lining up with TRBD1. Germline V gene lookup returns CDR1 LGHDT and CDR2 YNNKEL (reference sequence). The CDR3 covers 13 residues. V gave up 8 bases and J gave up 8 bases; unmatched junction bases: 6. The CDR3 here is CASEGQGALEAFF. CDR3 nucleotides: TGTGCCAGCGAGGGACAGGGGGCGTTAGAAGCTTTCTTT.

The rearrangement uses TRBV10-3 and TRBJ2-5; D possibly corresponds to TRBD2 (5 bases). Germline CDR1 is ENHRY and CDR2 is SYGVKD. V lost 0 bases and J 4 bases, leaving 9 bases between the germline ends. The CDR3 has 14 amino acids. The CDR3 loop reads CAISESQGRETQYF. The CDR3 coding sequence is TGTGCCATCAGTGAGTCGCAAGGGAGAGAGACCCAGTACTTC.

This clone was observed a handful of times. This chain joins TRBV5-4 and TRBJ2-3; D is perhaps TRBD1 (5 bases). Trimming cost V 4 bases and J 4 bases, with 13 bases left between them. The germline V gene encodes CDR1 SGHNT and CDR2 YYREEE (reference sequence). The CDR3 covers 14 residues. In nucleotides, the CDR3 is TGTGCCAGCAGCCCATTAAAAGGGGCAGATACGCAGTATTTT. This gives the protein CASSPLKGADTQYF.

The rearrangement uses TRBV10-3 and TRBJ1-6; TRBD1 matches 8 bases. The CDR3 has 14 residues. V lost 3 bases to trimming and J lost 9 bases; unmatched junction nucleotides: 4. Germline assignment: CDR1 ENHRY and CDR2 SYGVKD. Written as DNA, the CDR3 is TGTGCCATCAGTGAAGAAACAGGGGGTTCACCCCTCCACTTT. Translation gives CAISEETGGSPLHF.

This clone was picked up one time. The rearrangement uses TRBV7-2 and TRBJ1-1, with TRBD1 identical over 7 bases. The CDR3 consists of 19 residues. Germline V lookup: CDR1 SGHTA, CDR2 FQGNSA. The V and J ends lost 4 bases and 0 bases, in that order; junction bases with no gene match: 17. The CDR3 nucleotides are TGTGCCAGCAGCTCCATTATGGGACAGCCTTCCTACTTGAACACTGAAGCTTTCTTT. This gives the protein CASSSIMGQPSYLNTEAFF. The full variable domain, its missing parts supplied by reference TRBV7-2 and TRBJ1-1, is GAGVSQSPSNKVTEKGKDVELRCDPISGHTALYWYRQSLGQGLEFLIYFQGNSAPDKSGLPSDRFSAERTGGSVSTLTIQRTQQEDSAVYLCASSSIMGQPSYLNTEAFFGQGTRLTVV.

The CDR3 here is CASSVSDRVQFF. The CDR3 region has the DNA TGTGCCAGCAGCGTGTCGGACAGGGTTCAATTCTTC. The chain is built from TRBV9 and TRBJ2-1; TRBD1 agrees at 8 bases. Trimming at V came to 2 bases and at J to 16 bases, leaving 8 bases not matched to a gene. In germline, CDR1 is SGDLS, CDR2 YYNGEE. CDR3 length: 12 residues.

The chain has TRBV5-1 and TRBJ2-2; possibly TRBD1 for D (5 bases). Germline V lookup: CDR1 SGHRS, CDR2 YFSETQ. Trimming removed 4 bases at V and 5 bases at J, with 12 bases between. The CDR3 is made up of 14 amino acids. Here the CDR3 reads CASSEGEGTGELFF. The CDR3 bases are TGCGCCAGCAGCGAAGGGGAAGGAACCGGGGAGCTGTTTTTT.

The chain employs TRBV9 and TRBJ2-5, with TRBD2 matching over 8 bases. From germline, CDR1 is SGDLS and CDR2 YYNGEE. J lost 4 bases, V lost 2 bases, and 16 bases had no gene match. The CDR3 length is 18 residues. In DNA form, the CDR3 reads TGTGCCAGCAGCGTTTATGGGAGCGGGACTAGGGGGTCAGAGACCCAGTACTTC. Translation: CASSVYGSGTRGSETQYF.